The present T cell receptor (beta chain) was sequenced within a study of beta chain features in type 1 diabetes. Notes on the study in general: All four CD4+ subsets from Type 1 diabetes patients carried moderately but significantly shorter TCRB CDR3s.

The CDR3 has 14 residues. Per the germline V gene, CDR1 is MGHRA and CDR2 is YSYEKL. V was trimmed by 0 bases and J by 4 bases, leaving 8 bases between them. The investigators reverse transcribed all of the isolated RNA, so they sequenced expressed TCRB transcripts. The table came from immunoSEQ multiplex PCR; TCRdb's copy has only in-frame clones and leaves some out. The sample includes about 160,000 clones, more than 60% of them seen just once. Of note for this clone: What it recognizes is unknown.

The receptor was isolated from a man aged 30-40 years with type 1 diabetes. Source material: naive CD4+ T cells from blood. The V gene is TRBV4-1, the J gene TRBJ2-3; D unclear. The CDR3 protein is CASSQDYSADTQYF. As DNA, the CDR3 is TGCGCCAGCAGCCAAGATTATTCTGCAGATACGCAGTATTTT.